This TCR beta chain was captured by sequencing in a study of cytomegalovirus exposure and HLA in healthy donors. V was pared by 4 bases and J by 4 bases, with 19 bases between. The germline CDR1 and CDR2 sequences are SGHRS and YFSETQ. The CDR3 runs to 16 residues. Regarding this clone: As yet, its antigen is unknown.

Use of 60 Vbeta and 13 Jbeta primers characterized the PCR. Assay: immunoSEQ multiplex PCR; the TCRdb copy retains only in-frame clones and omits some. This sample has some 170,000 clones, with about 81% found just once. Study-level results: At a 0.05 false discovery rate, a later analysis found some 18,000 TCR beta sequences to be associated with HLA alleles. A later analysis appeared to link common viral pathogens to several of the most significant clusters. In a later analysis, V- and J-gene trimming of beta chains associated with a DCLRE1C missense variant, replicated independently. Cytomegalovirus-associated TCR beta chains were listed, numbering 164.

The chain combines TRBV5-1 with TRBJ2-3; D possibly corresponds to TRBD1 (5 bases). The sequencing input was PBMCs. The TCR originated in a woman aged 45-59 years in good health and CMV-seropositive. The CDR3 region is CASSPPTVVGADTQYF. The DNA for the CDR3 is TGCGCCAGCAGCCCGCCGACAGTTGTCGGCGCAGATACGCAGTATTTT.